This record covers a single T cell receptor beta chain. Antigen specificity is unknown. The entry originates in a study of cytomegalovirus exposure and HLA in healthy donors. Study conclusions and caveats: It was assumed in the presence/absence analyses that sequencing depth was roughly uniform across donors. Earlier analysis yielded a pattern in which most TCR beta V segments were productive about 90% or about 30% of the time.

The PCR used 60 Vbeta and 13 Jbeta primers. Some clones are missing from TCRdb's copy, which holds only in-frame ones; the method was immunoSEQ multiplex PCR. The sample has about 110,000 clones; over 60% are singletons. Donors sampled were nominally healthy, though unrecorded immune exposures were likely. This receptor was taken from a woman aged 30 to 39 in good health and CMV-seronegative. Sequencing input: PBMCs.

CDR3 sequence reads: CASSRRNSPLHF. The CDR3 nucleotides read TGTGCCAGCAGTAGGAGGAATTCACCCCTCCACTTT. The chain employs TRBV13 and TRBJ1-6; unclear D gene. This CDR3 is 12 amino acids long. The germline V gene encodes CDR1 PRHDT and CDR2 FYEKMQ (reference sequence). V lost 6 bases, J lost 7 bases, and 7 bases lay in between.